This is a list of T cell receptor beta chains from one sample in a study of T cell repertoires in cytomegalovirus infection. A single record per CDR3 protein comes from TCRdb applying MiXCR to the reads. Among roughly 130,000 distinct CDR3 sequences, roughly 9% were seen once, and the ten largest hold 10%. Input material: PBMCs. The origin of the receptors is a human donor in good health (CMV status not recorded). Some clones in this sample may be carry-over from other donors' samples. The CDR3 runs from the conserved cysteine through the conserved F or W. Fields, in order: clone size, D gene, V gene, J gene, CDR3 DNA, CDR3 protein. D genes are given only for firm matches. Rows may omit the clone size; those that give it use once, few, many or a size class.

>few|.|TRBV5-1|TRBJ2-3
TGCGCCAGCAGCTTGCGCCAGGGATCTAGCACAGATACGCAGTATTTT
CASSLRQGSSTDTQYF
>many|.|TRBV28|TRBJ1-1
TGTGCCAGCAGTCAGGGACTTGAAGCTTTCTTT
CASSQGLEAFF
>many|.|TRBV7-2|TRBJ2-1
TGTGCCAGCAGTCCTCCATCCAATGAGCAGTTCTTC
CASSPPSNEQFF
>many|.|TRBV5-1|TRBJ2-6
TGCGCCAGCAGCTCAGGGAGATTTAGCTCTGGGGCCAACGTCCTGACTTTC
CASSSGRFSSGANVLTF
>.|.|TRBV28|TRBJ1-3
TGTGCCAGTACTCACAGAAACACCATATATTTT
CASTHRNTIYF
>many|.|TRBV7-2|TRBJ1-3
TGTGCCAGCAGCTACGGACCGAGCTCTGGAAACACCATATATTTT
CASSYGPSSGNTIYF
>many|.|TRBV12-3/TRBV12-4|TRBJ2-2
TGTGCCAGCAGTTGGGGGGTTTACACCGGGGAGCTGTTTTTT
CASSWGVYTGELFF
>many|TRBD2|TRBV6-2/TRBV6-3|TRBJ2-3
TGTGCCAGCAGTTACGGAGCGGGGGGTAGCACAGATACGCAGTATTTT
CASSYGAGGSTDTQYF
>many|TRBD2|TRBV20-1|TRBJ2-1
TGCAGTGCTAGTCCCGGGACTACAGAGCAGTTCTTC
CSASPGTTEQFF
>once|TRBD2|TRBV28|TRBJ2-7
TGTGCCAACAGCTCGACTAGCGGGGGGGGTTACGAGCAGTACTTC
CANSSTSGGGYEQYF